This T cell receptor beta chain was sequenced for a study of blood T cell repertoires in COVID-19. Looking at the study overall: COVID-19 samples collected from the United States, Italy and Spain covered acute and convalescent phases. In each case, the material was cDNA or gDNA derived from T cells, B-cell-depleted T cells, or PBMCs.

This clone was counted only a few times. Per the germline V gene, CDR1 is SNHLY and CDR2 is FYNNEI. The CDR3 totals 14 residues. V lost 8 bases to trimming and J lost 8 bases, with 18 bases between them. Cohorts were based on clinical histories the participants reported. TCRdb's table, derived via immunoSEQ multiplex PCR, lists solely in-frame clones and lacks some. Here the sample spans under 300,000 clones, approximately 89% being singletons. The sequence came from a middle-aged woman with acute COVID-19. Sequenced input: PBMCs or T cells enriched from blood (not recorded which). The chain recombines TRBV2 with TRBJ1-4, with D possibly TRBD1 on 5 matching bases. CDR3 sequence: CASGRAQDGEKLFF. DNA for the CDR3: TGTGCCAGCGGCAGGGCCCAAGATGGGGAAAAACTGTTTTTT.